Below, 29 T cell receptor beta chains from the same sample are listed, as sequenced in a study of blood T cell repertoires in COVID-19. The method was immunoSEQ multiplex PCR; TCRdb's version includes in-frame clones alone and lacks a portion of them. The repertoire holds 71,000 or so clones, with approximately 90% as singletons. Sequenced: peripheral blood. The receptors were gathered from a woman aged 18 to 35 with acute or convalescent COVID-19.

The chain uses TRBV7-9 and TRBJ2-5, with 7 bases matching TRBD1. There are 13 residues in the CDR3. Trimming at V came to 3 bases and at J to 4 bases, leaving 2 bases not matched to a gene. The V gene's germline CDR1 is SEHNR and CDR2 FQNEAQ (reference sequence). Here the CDR3 reads CASSLTGPETQYF. Here the CDR3 DNA reads TGTGCCAGCAGCTTGACAGGGCCAGAGACCCAGTACTTC. Full variable domain (missing parts from reference TRBV7-9 and TRBJ2-5): DTGVSQNPRHKITKRGQNVTFRCDPISEHNRLYWYRQTLGQGPEFLTYFQNEAQLEKSRLLSDRFSAERPKGSFSTLEIQRTEQGDSAMYLCASSLTGPETQYFGPGTRLLVL.

This clone has just one count. V and J are TRBV25-1 and TRBJ1-1; 7 bases are a match to TRBD1. V shed 3 bases, J shed 5 bases, and the junction held 9 bases outside the gene matches. There are 15 residues in the CDR3. The germline V gene encodes CDR1 MGHDK and CDR2 SYGVNS. CDR3 amino acids: CASSDYRGLGTEAFF. Written as DNA, the CDR3 is TGTGCCAGCAGTGACTATAGGGGGCTGGGGACTGAAGCTTTCTTT.

The chain couples TRBV27 to TRBJ1-2; D possibly corresponds to TRBD1 (5 bases). V was cut by 5 bases and J by 7 bases, with 17 bases left in between. The germline gives CDR1 MNHEY, CDR2 SMNVEV (reference sequence). This CDR3 has 14 amino acids. CDR3 DNA sequence: TGTGCCAGCAGTGCGGGACCTCCGAGGCGTGGCTACACCTTC. Amino acids: CASSAGPPRRGYTF.

The chain is built from TRBV6-2 or TRBV6-3 and TRBJ2-7, with D unresolved. The V and J ends lost 0 bases and 1 base respectively, with 7 bases between them. Germline V gene lookup returns CDR1 MNHEY and CDR2 SVGEGT. The CDR3 runs 14 residues. The CDR3 DNA sequence: TGTGCCAGCAGTTACTCGTCCGGGTCCTACGAGCAGTACTTC. As protein: CASSYSSGSYEQYF.

The V gene is TRBV6-5, the J gene TRBJ1-4; D is perhaps TRBD1 (6 bases). With 6 bases removed from V and 2 bases from J, the gap between germline ends came to 10 bases. This CDR3 region has 14 residues. Per the germline V gene, CDR1 is MNHEY and CDR2 is SVGAGI. CDR3 coding DNA: TGTGCCAGCAGGACAGGCTGGACTAATGAAAAACTGTTTTTT. It yields the protein CASRTGWTNEKLFF.

The chain is built from TRBV11-2 and TRBJ2-7, with TRBD1 matching over 7 bases. Per germline, CDR1 SGHAT and CDR2 FQNNGV. The CDR3 runs to 16 residues. V lost 5 bases to trimming and J lost 5 bases; unmatched junction nucleotides: 15. The CDR3 DNA follows: TGTGCCAGCAGCCTCCACCTAGGACAGGTTCGGGACGAGCAGTACTTC. Protein product: CASSLHLGQVRDEQYF.

The J gene is TRBJ1-1, the V gene TRBV28; D ambiguous. The germline CDR1 and CDR2 sequences are MDHEN and SYDVKM. The CDR3 has 15 amino acids. Trimming removed 6 bases from V and 5 bases from J, with 19 bases in between. The chain's CDR3 is CASRMGGSSVTEAFF. The CDR3 coding sequence is TGTGCCAGCAGGATGGGAGGGAGCTCTGTGACTGAAGCTTTCTTT.

The chain links TRBV13 to TRBJ1-6, with 7 positions matching TRBD1. The germline CDR1 and CDR2 sequences are PRHDT and FYEKMQ (reference sequence). J lost 6 bases, V lost 0 bases, and 2 bases had no gene match. The CDR3 length is 15 residues. CDR3 sequence: CASSLGGQLNSPLHF. The CDR3 bases are TGTGCCAGCAGCTTAGGGGGACAGCTTAATTCACCCCTCCACTTT.

The V and J genes are TRBV5-1 and TRBJ2-7, with TRBD1 matching 7 bases. Unmatched junction bases numbered 3, after V lost 2 bases and J lost 4 bases. Germline lookup yields CDR1 SGHRS and CDR2 YFSETQ. The CDR3 consists of 13 residues. The CDR3 region has the DNA TGCGCCAGCAGCTTCGAGACAGGGTACGAGCAGTACTTC. It translates to CASSFETGYEQYF.

This clone appeared a few times. This chain uses TRBV6-6 with TRBJ1-3; 7 nucleotides align to TRBD1. Germline V CDR1 and CDR2: MNHNY, SVGAGI (reference sequence). This CDR3 region has 16 residues. The ends lost 6 bases at V and 4 bases at J; junction bases unmatched: 12. In DNA form, the CDR3 reads TGTGCCAGCAGGGACGGAAAGACAGGGTCAGGAAACACCATATATTTT. Protein: CASRDGKTGSGNTIYF.

The chain employs TRBV6-2 or TRBV6-3 and TRBJ1-2, with no clear D. Germline CDR1 and CDR2: MNHEY and SVGEGT. This CDR3 region has 15 residues. Trimming pared 0 bases from V and 2 bases from J, leaving 10 bases between. CDR3 nucleotides: TGTGCCAGCAGTTACTCTGGCAGGAAAAACTATGGCTACACCTTC. Translating it yields CASSYSGRKNYGYTF.

This chain joins TRBV19 and TRBJ1-3, with 8 bases aligning to TRBD1. Trimming cost V 5 bases and J 1 base; bases outside gene matches: 4. Germline CDR1 and CDR2: LNHDA and SQIVND (reference sequence). The CDR3 runs to 15 residues. The CDR3 DNA follows: TGTGCCAGTAGTCAGACAGGGGCGTCTGGAAACACCATATATTTT. This encodes CASSQTGASGNTIYF.

The J gene is TRBJ2-1, the V gene TRBV24-1; TRBD2 agrees at 8 bases. In germline, CDR1 is KGHDR, CDR2 SFDVKD. The CDR3 covers 17 residues. The V and J ends lost 4 bases and 6 bases, in that order; junction bases with no gene match: 13. CDR3 nucleotides: TGTGCCACCAGTGACTGGGGACTAGTGGCGCCCGGCAATGAGCAGTTCTTC. The encoded protein is CATSDWGLVAPGNEQFF.

V and J are TRBV11-2 and TRBJ1-1; tentatively, D is TRBD1 (6 bases). V dropped 5 bases and J dropped 1 base, with 20 bases sitting between them. Germline V gene data show CDR1 as SGHAT and CDR2 as FQNNGV. The CDR3 loop spans 17 amino acids. The CDR3 sequence: CASSGRDTLNRNTEAFF. The CDR3 DNA follows: TGTGCCAGCAGCGGACGGGACACCCTAAATCGGAACACTGAAGCTTTCTTT. Full variable domain (remainder filled in from reference TRBV11-2 and TRBJ1-1): EAGVAQSPRYKIIEKRQSVAFWCNPISGHATLYWYQQILGQGPKLLIQFQNNGVVDDSQLPKDRFSAERLKGVDSTLKIQPAKLEDSAVYLCASSGRDTLNRNTEAFFGQGTRLTVV.

The genes are TRBV27 and TRBJ2-7; D perhaps matches TRBD2 (6 bases). CDR3 length: 15 amino acids. Germline lookup yields CDR1 MNHEY and CDR2 SMNVEV (reference sequence). V gave up 4 bases and J gave up 2 bases, with 15 bases separating them. The CDR3 nucleotides are TGTGCCAGCAGTTCGAAAAATAGCGGAACCTACGAGCAGTACTTC. It codes for CASSSKNSGTYEQYF.

The chain links TRBV11-2 to TRBJ2-7; D perhaps matches TRBD1 (5 bases). CDR3 size: 13 residues. Germline assignment: CDR1 SGHAT and CDR2 FQNNGV. V was trimmed by 5 bases and J by 4 bases, leaving 12 bases between them. CDR3 nucleotide sequence: TGTGCCAGCAGCCCCGGACACCAATACGAGCAGTACTTC. Translated, it gives CASSPGHQYEQYF.

The chain combines TRBV3-1 (or the pseudogene TRBV3-2) with TRBJ2-2; 14 positions match TRBD2. In germline, CDR1 is LGHDT, CDR2 YNNKEL (reference sequence). The CDR3 is 18 amino acids. With V trimmed by 4 bases and J by 4 bases, 8 bases remained unmatched. CDR3 residues: CASSPREGTSGGTGELFF. The CDR3 DNA is TGTGCCAGCAGCCCACGTGAGGGGACTAGCGGGGGCACCGGGGAGCTGTTTTTT.

This clone was seen just once. The chain carries TRBV29-1 and TRBJ1-1; unclear D gene. V gave up 7 bases and J gave up 1 base, with 10 bases separating them. There are 12 residues in the CDR3. In germline, CDR1 is SQVTM, CDR2 ANQGSEA. The CDR3 DNA reads as TGCAGCGGCAGACACTCGAACACTGAAGCTTTCTTT. Its protein is CSGRHSNTEAFF.

V and J are TRBV7-2 and TRBJ1-4; D may be TRBD1 (6 bases). Trimming stripped 5 bases from V and 5 bases from J, with 15 bases between. Germline V lookup: CDR1 SGHTA, CDR2 FQGNSA. The length of the CDR3 is 15 residues. The CDR3: CASSLNGQPNEKLFF. The CDR3 DNA reads as TGTGCCAGCAGCCTAAACGGACAGCCGAATGAAAAACTGTTTTTT.

The V and J genes are TRBV6-1 and TRBJ1-6, with D possibly TRBD1 on 6 matching bases. CDR1 is MNHNS, CDR2 SASEGT, per germline. Trimming took 3 bases from V and 7 from J, leaving 10 bases between them. This CDR3 contains 14 residues. The CDR3 bases are TGTGCCAGCAGTGAGTGGACAGTAAATTCACCCCTCCACTTT. This gives the protein CASSEWTVNSPLHF.

Here the CDR3 reads CASSQSMTQTGQAVAFF. In nucleotides, the CDR3 is TGTGCCAGCAGCCAATCAATGACCCAAACCGGACAGGCTGTAGCTTTCTTT. The V gene is TRBV4-2, the J gene TRBJ1-1; TRBD1 agrees at 7 bases. Germline CDR1 and CDR2: LGHNA and YNFKEQ. This CDR3 is built from 17 residues. The J segment lost 10 bases and the V segment lost 2 bases, leaving 19 bases of the junction unmatched.

J is TRBJ1-6 and V is TRBV4-3; no definite D call. Trimming cost V 0 bases and J 4 bases, with 10 bases left between them. Germline V lookup: CDR1 LGHNA, CDR2 YSLEER. This CDR3 comprises 16 residues. CDR3 sequence reads: CASSQDLPGYNSPLHF. In DNA, the CDR3 is TGCGCCAGCAGCCAAGATCTTCCCGGTTATAATTCACCCCTCCACTTT.

The chain recombines TRBV11-2 with TRBJ2-7, with 10 bases matching TRBD1. CDR3 length: 13 amino acids. CDR1 is SGHAT, CDR2 FQNNGV, per germline. After removal of 5 bases from V and 3 bases from J, the junction contained 1 base not matched to a gene. CDR3 nucleotide sequence: TGTGCCAGCAGCAGGACAGGGGGCTACGAGCAGTACTTC. It specifies CASSRTGGYEQYF.

This clone has more than one count but fewer than ten. This chain uses TRBV5-1 with TRBJ1-1; D may be TRBD1 (5 bases). From germline, CDR1 is SGHRS and CDR2 YFSETQ. V lost 0 bases and J 0 bases, leaving 9 bases between the germline ends. CDR3 size: 15 residues. CDR3 DNA: TGCGCCAGCAGCTTGGCCGGGGGGATGAACACTGAAGCTTTCTTT. Its translation: CASSLAGGMNTEAFF.

The CDR3 nucleotides read TGTGCCAGTAGTAAGTGGGAGGCAGATACGCAGTATTTT. Protein product: CASSKWEADTQYF. V is TRBV19 and J is TRBJ2-3; the D gene is possibly TRBD2 (6 bases). The length of the CDR3 is 13 residues. From germline, CDR1 is LNHDA and CDR2 SQIVND (reference sequence). Trimming took off 4 bases at V and 4 bases at J, with 9 bases between the two ends.

The rearrangement joins TRBV7-9 to TRBJ2-3; D ambiguous. Trimming pared 5 bases from V and 4 bases from J, leaving 13 bases between. This CDR3 is 14 amino acids long. Germline loops: CDR1 SEHNR, CDR2 FQNEAQ (reference sequence). The CDR3 DNA reads TGTGCCAGCAGCCCTTTTGATCGCGCAGATACGCAGTATTTT. Translated, it gives CASSPFDRADTQYF.

The chain employs TRBV19 and TRBJ2-3; D is unresolved. This CDR3 is 11 amino acids long. The V end lost 3 bases, the J end lost 6 bases, and 4 bases lay between the germline ends. The germline V gene has CDR1 LNHDA and CDR2 SQIVND (reference sequence). The CDR3 spells CASSIMDTQYF. For the CDR3, the DNA is TGTGCCAGTAGTATTATGGATACGCAGTATTTT.

The gene calls are TRBV15 and TRBJ1-6; D perhaps matches TRBD1 (5 bases). Germline V gene data show CDR1 as LNHNV and CDR2 as YYDKDF (reference sequence). CDR3 length equals 15 residues. V shed 0 bases and J shed 8 bases, with 11 bases lying between them. Here the CDR3 reads CATSRDFGGYSPLHF. CDR3 DNA sequence: TGTGCCACCAGCAGAGATTTCGGGGGGTATTCACCCCTCCACTTT.

The J gene is TRBJ2-7, the V gene TRBV2; possible D gene TRBD1, 6 bases. Trimming took 8 bases from V and 2 from J, leaving 16 bases between them. CDR3 length equals 14 residues. Per the germline V gene, CDR1 is SNHLY and CDR2 is FYNNEI. The CDR3 region is CASAKDRSTYEQYF. For the CDR3, the DNA is TGTGCCAGCGCGAAGGACAGAAGTACCTACGAGCAGTACTTC.